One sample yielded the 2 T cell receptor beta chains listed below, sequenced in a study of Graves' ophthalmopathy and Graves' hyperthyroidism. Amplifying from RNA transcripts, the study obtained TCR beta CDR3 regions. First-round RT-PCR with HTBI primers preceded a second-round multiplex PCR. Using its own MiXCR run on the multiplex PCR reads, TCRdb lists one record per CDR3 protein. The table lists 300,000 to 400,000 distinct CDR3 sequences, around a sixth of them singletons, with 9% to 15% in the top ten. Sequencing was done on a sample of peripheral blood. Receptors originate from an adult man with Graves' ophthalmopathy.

In DNA, the CDR3 is TGTGCCAGCTCACCATGGGAGGATAGCAATCAGCCCCAGCATTTT. This gives the protein CASSPWEDSNQPQHF. The rearrangement links TRBV18 to TRBJ1-5; D is uncertain. The CDR3 is 15 residues long. In germline, CDR1 is KGHSH, CDR2 LQKENI. V was cut by 2 bases and J by 0 bases, with 8 bases left in between. The whole variable domain, filled in from reference TRBV18 and TRBJ1-5, reads NAGVMQNPRHLVRRRGQEARLRCSPMKGHSHVYWYRQLPEEGLKFMVYLQKENIIDESGMPKERFSAEFPKEGPSILRIQQVVRGDSAAYFCASSPWEDSNQPQHFGDGTRLSIL.

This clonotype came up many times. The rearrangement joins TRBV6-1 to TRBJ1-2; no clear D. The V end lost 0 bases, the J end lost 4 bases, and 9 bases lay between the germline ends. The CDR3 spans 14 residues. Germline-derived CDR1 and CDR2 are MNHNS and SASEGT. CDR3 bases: TGTGCCAGCAGTGAAGCTGGCAGTACCTATGGCTACACCTTC. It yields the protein CASSEAGSTYGYTF.